This T cell receptor (beta chain) originates from a study of cytomegalovirus exposure and HLA in healthy donors. The method was immunoSEQ multiplex PCR; TCRdb's version includes in-frame clones alone and lacks a portion of them. The data hold approximately 220,000 clones, with under 95% observed a single time. The germline V and J ends were trimmed by 6 bases and 1 base, with 9 bases remaining between them. Germline CDR1 and CDR2: KGHSH and LQKENI. This CDR3 contains 13 residues. Comment on this clone: Additional DNA sequences in this sample encode the identical CDR3.

The chain recombines TRBV18 with TRBJ1-1, with a weak D call TRBD1 (5 bases). This TCR came from a young woman in good health and CMV-seronegative. The source material was PBMCs. CDR3 loop: CASSLGQNTEAFF. The CDR3 bases are TGTGCCAGCTCCCTCGGACAGAACACTGAAGCTTTCTTT.